This T cell receptor beta chain was captured in a study of graft-versus-host responses after intestinal transplantation. As for the study in general: Recipients uniformly received anti-thymocyte globulin induction, followed by tacrolimus and steroids for about 3 years.

CDR1 is SGHKS and CDR2 is YYEKEE in the germline V gene (reference sequence). Trimming left V 4 bases short and J 3 bases short, with 15 bases between. The CDR3 loop spans 15 amino acids. The method was immunoSEQ multiplex PCR; TCRdb's version includes in-frame clones alone and lacks a portion of them. The sample lists tens of thousands of clones, over 90% seen once, with approximately 0.19% in the top ten. As for this clone: Its cognate antigen is unknown.

The clonotype originates from a human donor who was the organ donor for an intestinal transplant. V gene TRBV5-5 combines with J gene TRBJ2-3; tentatively, D is TRBD1 (6 bases). The material sequenced was unstimulated CD4+ T cells sorted from spleen or lymph node cells, taken before transplant. The CDR3 DNA reads as TGTGCCAGCAGCCCGTCGACAGGAGGAACAGATACGCAGTATTTT. The encoded protein is CASSPSTGGTDTQYF. Together with reference TRBV5-5 and TRBJ2-3, the CDR3 gives the full variable domain: DAGVTQSPTHLIKTRGQQVTLRCSPISGHKSVSWYQQVLGQGPQFIFQYYEKEERGRGNFPDRFSARQFPNYSSELNVNALLLGDSALYLCASSPSTGGTDTQYFGPGTRLTVL.